These 21 T cell receptor beta chains share one sample of origin, sequenced in a study of T cell changes during pregnancy in multiple sclerosis. Only in-frame clones appear in the TCRdb table, and some are missing; sequencing was by immunoSEQ multiplex PCR. The sample holds over 35,000 clones, roughly 90% seen once. The sample consisted of CD4+ T cells from peripheral blood mononuclear cells, taken in the third trimester of pregnancy. Receptors originate from a female donor with multiple sclerosis, enrolled in a pregnancy study.

V and J are TRBV5-8 and TRBJ2-1; 11 nucleotides line up with TRBD2. From germline, CDR1 is SGHTS and CDR2 YDEGEE. Trimming cost V 0 bases and J 6 bases; bases outside gene matches: 2. The CDR3 length is 15 residues. DNA of the CDR3: TGTGCCAGCAGCTTGGCTCTAGCGGGGGGCAATGAGCAGTTCTTC. This gives the protein CASSLALAGGNEQFF.

The chain has TRBV7-8 and TRBJ1-1; D is unresolved. From germline, CDR1 is SGHVS and CDR2 FQNEAQ. V was cut by 1 base and J by 4 bases, with 16 bases left in between. The CDR3 covers 16 residues. The CDR3 protein is CASSLVSLAEFTEAFF. The CDR3 DNA sequence: TGTGCCAGCAGCTTAGTTTCATTGGCGGAATTCACTGAAGCTTTCTTT.

The chain uses TRBV12-5 and TRBJ1-1; perhaps TRBD1 as D (5 bases). The V and J ends lost 4 bases and 1 base respectively, with 13 bases between them. From germline, CDR1 is LGHNT and CDR2 FRNRAP. The CDR3 covers 15 residues. The CDR3 DNA follows: TGTGCTAGTGGTTGGCCCAACAGGCAGAACACTGAAGCTTTCTTT. Protein: CASGWPNRQNTEAFF. Using reference TRBV12-5 and TRBJ1-1 for the parts outside the CDR3, the full variable domain is DARVTQTPRHKVTEMGQEVTMRCQPILGHNTVFWYRQTMMQGLELLAYFRNRAPLDDSGMPKDRFSAEMPDATLATLKIQPSEPRDSAVYFCASGWPNRQNTEAFFGQGTRLTVV.

The rearrangement uses TRBV15 and TRBJ1-4, with 9 bases fitting TRBD1. The germline V gene has CDR1 LNHNV and CDR2 YYDKDF (reference sequence). V lost 11 bases, J lost 5 bases, and 15 bases stayed unmatched. CDR3 length equals 16 residues. The DNA of the CDR3 is TGTGCCGGCAGGGGACAGGGAAAAGGGGGGAATGAAAAACTGTTTTTT. This translates into CAGRGQGKGGNEKLFF.

The chain has TRBV5-1 and TRBJ1-1; maybe TRBD1 (6 bases). This CDR3 is 15 amino acids long. In germline, CDR1 is SGHRS, CDR2 YFSETQ. Between the trimmed V and J ends, which lost 3 bases and 2 bases, there was a span of 14 bases. The CDR3 DNA reads as TGCGCCAGCAGCTCGGAGCAGGGGTTCAACACTGAAGCTTTCTTT. It yields the protein CASSSEQGFNTEAFF. Variable domain in full (rest from reference TRBV5-1 and TRBJ1-1): KAGVTQTPRYLIKTRGQQVTLSCSPISGHRSVSWYQQTPGQGLQFLFEYFSETQRNKGNFPGRFSGRQFSNSRSEMNVSTLELGDSALYLCASSSEQGFNTEAFFGQGTRLTVV.

The CDR3 region has the DNA TGTGCCAGCAGCATCGGACTAGCGGCCGCCTACGAGCAGTACTTC. This codes for CASSIGLAAAYEQYF. The chain employs TRBV5-6 and TRBJ2-7, with 10 positions matching TRBD2. CDR3 length equals 15 residues. V was clipped by 4 bases and J by 2 bases; unmatched bases: 6. The germline V gene has CDR1 SGHDT and CDR2 YYEEEE.

This sequence joins TRBV15 and TRBJ1-4; D is unclear. Trimming shortened V by 0 bases and J by 6 bases, and 14 bases separated the two germline ends. The CDR3 runs 16 residues. From germline, CDR1 is LNHNV and CDR2 YYDKDF (reference sequence). CDR3 in amino acids: CATSREMGNGDEKLFF. The CDR3 coding sequence is TGTGCCACCAGCAGAGAGATGGGTAACGGAGATGAAAAACTGTTTTTT.

CDR3 region: CASSLGGTTGPDTQYF. DNA for the CDR3: TGTGCCAGCAGCTTGGGGGGGACTACGGGGCCAGATACGCAGTATTTT. V and J are TRBV5-4 and TRBJ2-3; 7 bases match TRBD2. Germline CDR1 SGHNT, CDR2 YYREEE (reference sequence). V lost 0 bases, J lost 4 bases, and 8 bases stayed unmatched. There are 16 residues in the CDR3.

This clone was counted between two and nine times. Within the sample, other DNA sequences also encode this same CDR3. V usage is TRBV6-6 and J usage is TRBJ1-2; 8 positions match TRBD1. The CDR3 contains 13 residues. Germline V gene sequence: CDR1 MNHNY, CDR2 SVGAGI (reference sequence). V lost 5 bases, J lost 3 bases, and 2 bases stayed unmatched. For the CDR3, the DNA is TGTGCCAGCAGTCCGACAGGGGACTATGGCTACACCTTC. The encoded protein is CASSPTGDYGYTF.

The V and J genes are TRBV14 and TRBJ2-7; 10 positions match TRBD2. The CDR3 length is 17 residues. CDR1 is SGHDN, CDR2 FVKESK, per germline. J lost 4 bases, V lost 3 bases, and 12 bases had no gene match. The CDR3 DNA reads TGTGCCAGCAGCCAGGGAAACTTAGCGGGAGGTATATACGAGCAGTACTTC. This sequence encodes CASSQGNLAGGIYEQYF.

The genes are TRBV6-5 and TRBJ1-5; D gene ambiguous. Germline V lookup: CDR1 MNHEY, CDR2 SVGAGI. V was trimmed by 5 bases and J by 5 bases, leaving 13 bases between them. This CDR3 is built from 14 residues. The chain's CDR3 is CASSRTKMYQPQHF. The CDR3, as DNA: TGTGCCAGCAGTCGGACTAAGATGTATCAGCCCCAGCATTTT.

The rearrangement links TRBV7-2 to TRBJ1-2; D possibly corresponds to TRBD1 (5 bases). Germline V gene data show CDR1 as SGHTA and CDR2 as FQGNSA. The CDR3 consists of 14 residues. V lost 7 bases and J lost 4, with 16 bases in between. The CDR3 nucleotides read TGTGCCAGCACCCCCGGCCAGGGCCCCTATGGCTACACCTTC. This codes for CASTPGQGPYGYTF.

The V and J genes are TRBV6-1 and TRBJ1-2; no definite D call. Between the trimmed V and J ends, which lost 6 bases and 0 bases, there was a span of 5 bases. The CDR3 is made up of 12 amino acids. CDR1 is MNHNS and CDR2 is SASEGT in the germline V gene. CDR3 loop: CASRGANYGYTF. The CDR3, as DNA: TGTGCCAGCAGGGGAGCTAACTATGGCTACACCTTC.

This clone was observed a handful of times. This chain connects TRBV18 to TRBJ1-1, with a weak D call TRBD1 (6 bases). Germline V gene data show CDR1 as KGHSH and CDR2 as LQKENI. The CDR3 contains 13 residues. V shed 6 bases and J shed 4 bases, with 12 bases lying between them. As DNA, the CDR3 is TGTGCCAGCTCCCGGGACAAGGTCACTGAAGCTTTCTTT. Protein sequence: CASSRDKVTEAFF.

The J gene is TRBJ2-7, the V gene TRBV28; 8 nucleotides line up with TRBD1. Germline assignment: CDR1 MDHEN and CDR2 SYDVKM. The CDR3 runs 14 residues. V lost 7 bases and J lost 7; bases outside the gene matches: 12. The chain's CDR3 is CASKDRAGASEQYF. In DNA, the CDR3 is TGTGCCAGCAAGGACAGGGCGGGTGCGAGTGAGCAGTACTTC. The whole variable domain, remainder taken from reference TRBV28 and TRBJ2-7, is DVKVTQSSRYLVKRTGEKVFLECVQDMDHENMFWYRQDPGLGLRLIYFSYDVKMKEKGDIPEGYSVSREKKERFSLILESASTNQTSMYLCASKDRAGASEQYFGPGTRLTVT.

The genes are TRBV6-1 and TRBJ2-2, with D hard to call. This CDR3 contains 13 residues. The germline CDR1 and CDR2 sequences are MNHNS and SASEGT. V lost 2 bases to trimming and J lost 5 bases, with 6 bases between them. CDR3 bases: TGTGCCAGCAGTGAAAGTAGAACCGGGGAGCTGTTTTTT. Amino acids: CASSESRTGELFF.

J is TRBJ1-2 and V is TRBV5-8; tentative D call: TRBD1 (5 bases). Trimming left V 2 bases short and J 8 bases short, with 19 bases between. The germline gives CDR1 SGHTS, CDR2 YDEGEE. The CDR3 is 15 amino acids. In DNA form, the CDR3 reads TGTGCCAGCAGCTTTGGTGGGACTTCGGTGGGAGGCTACACCTTC. Translating gives CASSFGGTSVGGYTF. Variable domain in full (rest from reference TRBV5-8 and TRBJ1-2): EAGVTQSPTHLIKTRGQQATLRCSPISGHTSVYWYQQALGLGLQFLLWYDEGEERNRGNFPPRFSGRQFPNYSSELNVNALELEDSALYLCASSFGGTSVGGYTFGSGTRLTVV.

V usage is TRBV18 and J usage is TRBJ2-5; the D is unclear. CDR3 length equals 14 residues. Germline loops: CDR1 KGHSH, CDR2 LQKENI. V shed 0 bases and J shed 5 bases, with 10 bases lying between them. The CDR3 DNA sequence: TGTGCCAGCTCACCACCTCCAGGAAGGGAGACCCAGTACTTC. It encodes CASSPPPGRETQYF.

The genes are TRBV4-1 and TRBJ2-1, with 12 bases aligning to TRBD2. Germline assignment: CDR1 MGHRA and CDR2 YSYEKL. After removal of 4 bases from V and 3 bases from J, the junction contained 7 bases not matched to a gene. The CDR3 is made up of 17 amino acids. The chain's CDR3 is CASSRETTSGSYNEQFF. CDR3 in DNA: TGCGCCAGCAGCCGGGAAACGACTAGCGGGAGCTACAATGAGCAGTTCTTC.

This sequence joins TRBV11-2 and TRBJ2-7; 10 bases fit TRBD1. V lost 1 base and J lost 2; bases outside the gene matches: 2. The CDR3 extends over 15 amino acids. CDR1 and CDR2 (germline): SGHAT, FQNNGV. The CDR3 coding sequence is TGTGCCAGCAGCTTAGCCGGGACAGGGGCCTACGAGCAGTACTTC. This encodes CASSLAGTGAYEQYF.

The J gene is TRBJ1-2, the V gene TRBV20-1; tentatively, D is TRBD1 (5 bases). Per germline, CDR1 DFQATT and CDR2 SNEGSKA (reference sequence). The CDR3 contains 10 residues. Trimming took 6 bases from V and 10 from J, leaving 12 bases between them. CDR3 sequence (DNA): TGCAGTGCCGGGGGAGAGATCTACACCTTC. It encodes CSAGGEIYTF.